This T cell receptor (beta chain) was found in a study of naive and memory T cell subsets. Study-level results: Naive repertoires, especially CD8, held a few larger clonotypes, possibly memory cells re-expressing CD45RA.

J gave up 4 bases and V 4 bases, and 4 bases lay outside the gene matches. This CDR3 has 14 amino acids. Germline lookup yields CDR1 MNHEY and CDR2 SVGEGT. Both TRBC1 and TRBC2 were covered by a beta constant-region primer of two equimolar oligonucleotides. Four rounds of PCR amplified the ligated cDNA using nested alpha and beta constant-region primers plus SP2. TCRdb redid the calling of the UMI-ligation and nested PCR reads with MiXCR, one entry per CDR3 protein. Seen here are approximately 140,000 distinct CDR3 sequences, approximately 20% observed once, and the top ten hold about 0.57%. Cells stained for CD3, CD4, CD8, CD45RA and CD27 were sorted into four subsets. Ten or more counts support this clonotype. Its antigen is still unknown.

The clonotype comes from a human donor in good health. Sequencing was carried out using naive CD8+ T cells from blood. This chain joins TRBV6-2 or TRBV6-3 and TRBJ1-5; 7 nucleotides line up with TRBD1. The CDR3 coding sequence is TGTGCCAGCAGTTGGACAGGCGGAAATCAGCCCCAGCATTTT. This codes for CASSWTGGNQPQHF.